This TCR beta chain comes out of a study of CD8+ T cells in alopecia areata. Overall study results and limits: Because one nonresponder was included, the link of baseline CD8+ expansion to response is considered uncertain. Scalp clonality, along with expanded CD8+ clones among the top 100, was significantly decreased by tofacitinib. There were many expanded lesional clones persisting in scalp and blood during tofacitinib.

V was pared by 3 bases and J by 5 bases, with 11 bases between. The CDR3 is made up of 14 amino acids. Germline CDR1 reads SGDLS; CDR2 reads YYNGEE. Treatment denoted: oral pan-JAK inhibitor, 5-10 mg twice daily. Patients with alopecia areata provided lesional scalp punch biopsies as well as peripheral blood. Only a few counts were recorded for this clone. No antigen is known for it. Extracted from the samples, RNA was reverse transcribed into cDNA to serve as the sequencing template. Using immunoSEQ multiplex PCR, the repertoire was profiled, and TCRdb retains in-frame clones only, with some absent. The sample includes around 200,000 clones, approximately 53% of them seen just once.

This rearrangement joins TRBV9 to TRBJ1-4; D is unresolved. The sequence came from a human donor with alopecia areata. Sequences were derived from CD8+ T cells sorted from blood, sampled at week 24, from a patient treated with tofacitinib. For the CDR3, the DNA is TGTGCCAGCAGCGGGCAGAGTGAGAATGAAAAACTGTTTTTT. Translating it yields CASSGQSENEKLFF.